This T cell receptor beta chain originates from a study of B cell selection in AIRE deficiency (dated by TCRdb to the late 2010s). Background on the whole study: Researchers compared the TCRbeta repertoires of sorted blood CD4+ conventional T cells and regulatory T cells from AIRE-deficient patients with the corresponding repertoires from healthy controls. The TCR-sequenced cohort comprised roughly 5 AIRE-deficient APECED patients and roughly 5 healthy control donors. Study-wide conclusions, independent of this receptor: Tconv and Treg cells from AIRE-deficient patients showed TCRBV gene usage, CDR3 length and TCR diversity similar to those of healthy donors. Around a third of the Treg TCRbeta sequences shared among healthy donors were found in patient Tconv cells, which suggests that Treg-biased clones were diverted into the Tconv compartment. Of 3,000 to 4,000 shared Treg TCRbeta sequences, 30% to 40% were shared only among healthy donors and 8% to 10% only among patients, suggesting less efficient Treg selection without AIRE. Only TCRbeta chains were sequenced, and approximately 35% of shared healthy-donor Treg sequences were also present in healthy Tconv cells, possibly due to differing TCRalpha chains. CDR3s were shorter in shared Treg sequences, reflecting a bias toward rearrangements that have few non-templated nucleotide insertions.

TCRbeta chain sequencing was performed with the immunoSEQ platform. As for how the authors treated the data: When Treg repertoires were pooled, 45,000 to 65,000 distinct TCRbeta sequences were obtained from patients and around 94,000 from healthy donors. Treg TCRbeta sequences shared by two or more individuals were defined as public, and these public Treg TCRbeta sequences were subsequently searched for in Tconv repertoires. Differences between groups were assessed using Mann-Whitney U tests with Bonferroni-Dunn correction in GraphPad Prism 7.03. TCRdb provides this immuneACCESS table in a form limited to in-frame rearrangements. Some clones are lacking; in checked studies, under half of them reflect an unresolved V gene, and why the rest are absent is not known. V, J and clone size were drawn from that table, and D and trimming were deduced from the DNA. This sample gives around 26,000 clones in total; around 92% of them show up just once. The ten largest clones capture about 1.1% of the sample.

Comment on this clone: Its antigen remains unidentified. Base qualities were left out, and no much larger clone turns up one base away.

From cysteine to phenylalanine, the CDR3 is 11 amino acids long. Only the CDR3 part of the read is kept: 33 bases, read in frame from the first base. Trimming takes 4 bases from V and 7 bases from J, and the germline ends sit 10 bases apart. Reading the germline V gene (reference sequence) gives CDR1 DFQATT and CDR2 SNEGSKA. Regulatory T cells were sorted as CD4+CD25hiCD127low/negative cells. The control samples were obtained from healthy donors who were not related to the patients. Tconv and Treg cells for TCRbeta sequencing were sorted on a FACSAria flow cytometer. Sorted cells were collected in 5-ml round-bottom polystyrene tubes, and dry cell pellets were stored frozen at -80 degrees C prior to sequencing.

The V and J genes are TRBV20-1 and TRBJ1-2; the best D guess is TRBD1, with 6 bases matching. The clonotype originates from a human donor in good health. Material: CD4+CD25+ Tregs sorted from PBMCs. In nucleotides, the sequence is TGCAGTGCTACGGGGGCTGGTGGCTACACCTTC. Translation gives CSATGAGGYTF.